The T cell receptor beta chain under discussion was sequenced for a study of blood T cell repertoires in COVID-19. This clone was observed a handful of times. Germline V gene lookup returns CDR1 SEHNR and CDR2 FQNEAQ (reference sequence). V shed 3 bases and J shed 6 bases, with 12 bases lying between them. This CDR3 has 13 residues. TCRdb keeps only in-frame clones here, not all; method: immunoSEQ multiplex PCR. The sample includes about 310,000 clones, roughly 89% of them seen just once. This receptor was obtained from a woman younger than 30 who had recovered from COVID-19. V usage is TRBV7-9 and J usage is TRBJ2-7; the D gene is possibly TRBD2 (5 bases). What was sequenced was PBMCs or T cells enriched from blood (not recorded which). The CDR3 nucleotides read TGTGCCAGCAGCTTTATTATGGGGAGCGAGCAGTACTTC. It translates to CASSFIMGSEQYF.